These 11 T cell receptor beta chains were sequenced from one sample in a study of cytomegalovirus exposure and HLA in healthy donors. PCR primers comprised 60 Vbeta and 13 Jbeta primers. Sequencing was performed with immunoSEQ multiplex PCR; in TCRdb, only in-frame clones are kept and a portion is missing. The data hold roughly 100,000 clones, with roughly 75% observed a single time. The specimen was PBMCs. The receptors here all came from a man aged 35-49 years in good health and CMV-seronegative.

The J gene is TRBJ2-1, the V gene TRBV6-4; D is ambiguous. The CDR3 contains 13 residues. V was trimmed by 0 bases and J by 9 bases, leaving 9 bases between them. CDR1 MRHNA and CDR2 SNTAGT come from the germline V gene. As DNA, the CDR3 is TGTGCCAGCAGTGACTCTATAACGGGTGAGCAGTTCTTC. This encodes CASSDSITGEQFF.

This clone was detected only a few times. The chain links TRBV18 to TRBJ1-2; D remains unclear. Looked up from germline, CDR1 is KGHSH and CDR2 is LQKENI. The CDR3 is 14 amino acids. V was pared by 1 base and J by 6 bases, with 12 bases between. CDR3 DNA: TGTGCCAGCTCACCACGGCCCCCGGGAGATGGCTACACCTTC. It codes for CASSPRPPGDGYTF.

The V gene is TRBV9, the J gene TRBJ2-3, with TRBD2 matching over 14 bases. Germline V lookup: CDR1 SGDLS, CDR2 YYNGEE. With 0 bases clipped from V and 4 bases from J, the junction kept 10 bases outside the gene matches. The CDR3 is 19 residues long. CDR3 nucleotides: TGTGCCAGCAGCGTAGGGACTAGCGGGGGGACAGGGGTCGCAGATACGCAGTATTTT. The encoded protein is CASSVGTSGGTGVADTQYF.

V gene TRBV5-1 combines with J gene TRBJ1-1, with D maybe TRBD1 (5 bases). Germline V CDR1 and CDR2: SGHRS, YFSETQ. The V end was cut by 1 base, the J end by 1 base, with 20 bases between. The CDR3 covers 18 residues. The CDR3 DNA reads as TGCGCCAGCAGCTTGTCTGGGCTGGGGGGGAGGTGGAACACTGAAGCTTTCTTT. It specifies CASSLSGLGGRWNTEAFF.

The chain combines TRBV6-4 with TRBJ2-1; maybe TRBD2 (6 bases). The CDR3 spans 16 residues. V was cut by 6 bases and J by 6 bases, with 21 bases left in between. In germline, CDR1 is MRHNA, CDR2 SNTAGT. The chain's CDR3 is CASSPSPGEGFNEQFF. CDR3 bases: TGTGCCAGCAGCCCCTCCCCGGGGGAAGGATTCAATGAGCAGTTCTTC.

This chain joins TRBV4-1 and TRBJ2-1; D possibly corresponds to TRBD2 (7 bases). CDR3 size: 19 residues. The V gene's germline CDR1 is MGHRA and CDR2 YSYEKL. With 1 base removed from V and 6 bases from J, the gap between germline ends came to 25 bases. In DNA, the CDR3 is TGCGCCAGCAGCCAAGTGGGTGCGGGGGCAGGACTTCTCCCCAATGAGCAGTTCTTC. This gives the protein CASSQVGAGAGLLPNEQFF.

The CDR3 spells CASSWRGSGGIQETQYF. The CDR3 bases are TGTGCCAGCAGCTGGCGTGGAAGCGGGGGGATCCAAGAGACCCAGTACTTC. This chain connects TRBV7-6 to TRBJ2-5; 9 bases are a match to TRBD2. The germline CDR1 and CDR2 sequences are SGHVS and FNYEAQ. With 4 bases clipped from V and 1 base from J, the junction kept 10 bases outside the gene matches. This CDR3 is 17 amino acids long.

J is TRBJ2-2 and V is TRBV6-5; the match to TRBD1 covers 7 bases. Trimming at V came to 6 bases and at J to 9 bases, leaving 13 bases not matched to a gene. Germline V gives CDR1 MNHEY, CDR2 SVGAGI. The CDR3 consists of 15 residues. The CDR3 loop is CASRQGDRGYRELFF. The CDR3, as DNA: TGTGCCAGCAGGCAAGGGGACAGAGGCTACCGGGAGCTGTTTTTT.

V gene TRBV4-1 combines with J gene TRBJ2-5, with TRBD2 identical over 10 bases. The germline gives CDR1 MGHRA, CDR2 YSYEKL. The CDR3 totals 18 residues. The V and J ends lost 1 base and 0 bases, in that order; junction bases with no gene match: 8. This CDR3 is CASSQVVSSGGNQETQYF. The CDR3 region has the DNA TGCGCCAGCAGCCAAGTAGTCTCTAGCGGGGGCAACCAAGAGACCCAGTACTTC.

The chain employs TRBV6-1 and TRBJ2-5; 10 bases align to TRBD2. The length of the CDR3 is 14 residues. The germline V gene has CDR1 MNHNS and CDR2 SASEGT. Trimming cost V 4 bases and J 4 bases; bases outside gene matches: 3. The chain's CDR3 is CASSASGGAETQYF. CDR3 DNA sequence: TGTGCCAGCAGTGCGAGCGGGGGGGCAGAGACCCAGTACTTC.

This clone came up a few times. The chain employs TRBV5-1 and TRBJ2-3; 13 positions agree with TRBD2. From germline, CDR1 is SGHRS and CDR2 YFSETQ. The CDR3 extends over 17 amino acids. Germline trimming cut 4 bases from V and 3 bases from J; bases unmatched to any gene: 8. The CDR3 loop is CASSGRTSGGGTDTQYF. The DNA of the CDR3 is TGCGCCAGCAGCGGGAGGACTAGCGGGGGCGGTACAGATACGCAGTATTTT.